This TCR beta chain was found in a study of shared clonotypes between healthy human individuals. Study-wide results and limits: Non-shared clonotypes had lower generation probabilities than clonotypes shared by all four sorted-subset donors. The represented genetic and exposure-history diversity was limited by the small number of donors.

The CDR3 sequence is 12 residues long. V was clipped by 4 bases and J by 6 bases, with 7 bases between them. The germline gives CDR1 WSHSY, CDR2 SAAADI. This clone was observed a single time. Its target is unknown. Profiled with immunoSEQ multiplex PCR; TCRdb holds only in-frame clones, not every one. The sample carries fewer than 1.6 million clones, just under 99% recorded once. Partitioning of CD4+ cells yielded a CD45RA+ naive subset and a CD45RA-negative memory subset. V gene TRBV10-2 combines with J gene TRBJ1-5; unclear D gene. Sequenced input: naive CD4+ T cells sorted from blood. Subset indicated: CD45RA+ positively selected. This TCR derives from a man aged 25-40 years in good health. The DNA for the CDR3 is TGCGCCAGCAGTGTCCTAGCTCAGCCCCAGCATTTT. It encodes CASSVLAQPQHF.